These 8 T cell receptor beta chains were sequenced from one sample in a study of identical twins. Using its own MiXCR run on the 5' RACE reads, TCRdb lists one record per CDR3 protein. This table holds nearly 250,000 distinct CDR3 sequences, roughly 7% found once. The sample was also linked to a second study, of yellow fever vaccine responses in identical twins.

The sample taken for sequencing was memory (CD45RO+) T cells sorted from blood. These receptor sequences come from a woman under 30 in good health.

In its sample, this clonotype was seen a few times. This chain links TRBV20-1 with TRBJ1-4, with 7 bases fitting TRBD1. CDR1 DFQATT and CDR2 SNEGSKA come from the germline V gene (reference sequence). The CDR3 runs 14 residues. Trimming took 2 bases from V and 4 from J; bases not matched to a gene: 4. In nucleotides, the CDR3 is TGCAGTGCTAGACCGGGACAGAATAATGAAAAACTGTTTTTT. Residues: CSARPGQNNEKLFF.

This clonotype was detected only a few times. This sequence joins TRBV5-1 and TRBJ1-1; 10 bases fit TRBD1. The V segment lost 5 bases and the J segment 0 bases; nucleotides outside the gene matches: 10. Looked up from germline, CDR1 is SGHRS and CDR2 is YFSETQ. This CDR3 region has 17 residues. CDR3 bases: TGCGCCAGCAGTCCTAGCCCGACAGGGGGCGTGAACACTGAAGCTTTCTTT. Its translation: CASSPSPTGGVNTEAFF.

The chain couples TRBV20-1 to TRBJ1-1, with 7 bases fitting TRBD1. The germline CDR1 and CDR2 sequences are DFQATT and SNEGSKA (reference sequence). Unmatched junction bases numbered 14, after V lost 6 bases and J lost 4 bases. CDR3 size: 15 residues. The CDR3 sequence: CSAPKDRGLVTEAFF. The CDR3 region has the DNA TGCAGTGCCCCAAAGGATAGGGGGCTAGTCACTGAAGCTTTCTTT.

This clonotype was observed a handful of times. Sequence at one end of the junction differs from germline and may be a read error. The chain uses TRBV12-3 or TRBV12-4 and TRBJ2-5, with D possibly matching TRBD2 (5 bases). CDR3 size: 18 residues. CDR3 in DNA: TGTGCCTGCAGTTTCAGTCTGTGGGCAGGAGAGGGTCAAGAGACCCAGTACTTC. Translation: CACSFSLWAGEGQETQYF.

The DNA of the CDR3 is TGTGCCAGCAGCCCCACCTCTAGCGAGCAGTACTTC. Translating it yields CASSPTSSEQYF. This chain uses TRBV3-1 with TRBJ2-7; D not resolved. Germline loops: CDR1 LGHDT, CDR2 YNNKEL (reference sequence). Trimming stripped 4 bases from V and 6 bases from J, with 10 bases between. This CDR3 has 12 amino acids.

This clonotype has only a few counts. The chain joins TRBV25-1 to TRBJ2-5, with TRBD2 identical over 11 bases. Trimming cost V 2 bases and J 2 bases; bases outside gene matches: 4. There are 16 residues in the CDR3. Germline lookup yields CDR1 MGHDK and CDR2 SYGVNS. CDR3: CASSEPGLAEQETQYF. The CDR3 bases are TGTGCCAGCAGTGAACCGGGACTAGCGGAGCAAGAGACCCAGTACTTC.

This clonotype was picked up many times. This rearrangement joins TRBV24-1 to TRBJ2-5, with 12 positions matching TRBD1. Unmatched junction bases numbered 3, after V lost 9 bases and J lost 5 bases. Per the germline V gene, CDR1 is KGHDR and CDR2 is SFDVKD. The CDR3 spans 13 residues. CDR3 coding DNA: TGTGCCACCGGGACAGGGGGCGAGGAGACCCAGTACTTC. Its protein is CATGTGGEETQYF.

The chain links TRBV12-3 or TRBV12-4 to TRBJ2-1; no reliable D call. The CDR3 sequence is 13 residues long. V lost 4 bases to trimming and J lost 3 bases, with 7 bases between them. The CDR3 spells CASSSDHYNEQFF. CDR3 nucleotides: TGTGCCAGCAGTTCGGACCACTACAATGAGCAGTTCTTC.